This T cell receptor (beta chain) is drawn from a study of response to subunit inactivated influenza vaccine. Study-wide results and limits: Authors suggested that a seasonal influenza vaccination recruits few new T cells each time.

This CDR3 has 16 amino acids. After removal of 1 base from V and 6 bases from J, the junction contained 9 bases not matched to a gene. Germline V gene lookup returns CDR1 DFQATT and CDR2 SNEGSKA (reference sequence). This clonotype came up a few times. Its antigen is unknown. TCRdb passed the RT-PCR reads through MiXCR, listing each CDR3 protein once. This table has approximately 310,000 distinct CDR3 sequences, just over 20% appearing once. The TCR sequence derives from a man between 50 and 69 years old who received an inactivated influenza vaccine. The sample was PBMCs from blood, taken approximately 20 months after vaccination. The chain employs TRBV20-1 and TRBJ2-3, with TRBD2 matching 11 bases. This CDR3 reads CSARVNSGGASDTQYF. The CDR3 bases are TGCAGTGCTAGAGTAAATAGCGGGGGGGCGTCGGATACGCAGTATTTT.